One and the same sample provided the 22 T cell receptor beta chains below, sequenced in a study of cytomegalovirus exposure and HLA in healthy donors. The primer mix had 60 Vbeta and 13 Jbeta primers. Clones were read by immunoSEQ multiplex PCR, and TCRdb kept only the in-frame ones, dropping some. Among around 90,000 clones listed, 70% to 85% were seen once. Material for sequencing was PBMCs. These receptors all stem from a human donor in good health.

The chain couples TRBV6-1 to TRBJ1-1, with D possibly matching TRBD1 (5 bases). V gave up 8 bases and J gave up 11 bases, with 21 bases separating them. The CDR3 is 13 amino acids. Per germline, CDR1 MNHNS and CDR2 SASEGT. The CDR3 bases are TGTGCCAGCCTTACCAGCAATTCCAGGGTTGCTTTCTTT. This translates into CASLTSNSRVAFF.

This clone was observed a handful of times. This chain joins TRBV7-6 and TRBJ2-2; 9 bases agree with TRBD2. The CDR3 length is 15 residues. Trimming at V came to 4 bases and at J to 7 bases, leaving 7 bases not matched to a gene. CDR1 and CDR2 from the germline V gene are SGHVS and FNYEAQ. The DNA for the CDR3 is TGTGCCAGCAGCTCGGTAGCGGGAGCTGGCGGGGAGCTGTTTTTT. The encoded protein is CASSSVAGAGGELFF.

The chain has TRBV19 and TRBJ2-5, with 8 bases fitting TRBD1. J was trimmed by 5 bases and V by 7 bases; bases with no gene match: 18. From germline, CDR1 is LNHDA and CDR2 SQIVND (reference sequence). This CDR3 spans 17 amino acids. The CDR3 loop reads CASTHTARTGYQETQYF. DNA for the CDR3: TGTGCCAGTACCCACACGGCCCGGACAGGGTATCAGGAGACCCAGTACTTC.

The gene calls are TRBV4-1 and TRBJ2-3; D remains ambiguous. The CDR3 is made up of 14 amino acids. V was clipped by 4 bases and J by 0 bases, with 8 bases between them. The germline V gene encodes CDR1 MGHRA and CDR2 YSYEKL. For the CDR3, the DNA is TGCGCCAGCAGCCCCGTGGCAAGCACAGATACGCAGTATTTT. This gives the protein CASSPVASTDTQYF.

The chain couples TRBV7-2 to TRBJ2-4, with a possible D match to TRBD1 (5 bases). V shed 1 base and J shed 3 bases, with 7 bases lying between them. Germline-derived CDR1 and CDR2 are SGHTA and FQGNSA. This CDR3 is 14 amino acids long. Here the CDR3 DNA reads TGTGCCAGCAGCTTAGGCCAGGGCAAAAACATTCAGTACTTC. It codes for CASSLGQGKNIQYF.

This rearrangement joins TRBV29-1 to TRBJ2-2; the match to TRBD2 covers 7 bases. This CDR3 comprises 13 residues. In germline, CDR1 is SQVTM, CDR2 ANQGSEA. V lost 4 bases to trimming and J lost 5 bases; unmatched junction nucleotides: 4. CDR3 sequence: CSVVTSSTGELFF. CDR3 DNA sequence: TGCAGCGTTGTGACTAGCAGTACCGGGGAGCTGTTTTTT.

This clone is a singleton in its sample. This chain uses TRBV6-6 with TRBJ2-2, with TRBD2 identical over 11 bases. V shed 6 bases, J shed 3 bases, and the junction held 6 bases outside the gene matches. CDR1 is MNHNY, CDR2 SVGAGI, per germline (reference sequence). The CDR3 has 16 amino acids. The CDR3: CASRASGGRHTGELFF. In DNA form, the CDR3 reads TGTGCCAGCAGAGCTAGCGGGGGGAGGCACACCGGGGAGCTGTTTTTT.

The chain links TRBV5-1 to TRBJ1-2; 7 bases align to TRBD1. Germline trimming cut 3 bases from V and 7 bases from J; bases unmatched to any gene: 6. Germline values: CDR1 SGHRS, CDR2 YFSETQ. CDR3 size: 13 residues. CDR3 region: CASSWGQSSGYTF. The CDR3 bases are TGCGCCAGCAGCTGGGGACAGTCTTCTGGCTACACCTTC.

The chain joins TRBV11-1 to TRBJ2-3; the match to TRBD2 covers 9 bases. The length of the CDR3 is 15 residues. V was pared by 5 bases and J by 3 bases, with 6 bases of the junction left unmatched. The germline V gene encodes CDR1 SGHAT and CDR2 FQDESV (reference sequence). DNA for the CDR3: TGTGCCAGCAGCGGTAGCGGGGGATGGACAGATACGCAGTATTTT. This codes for CASSGSGGWTDTQYF.

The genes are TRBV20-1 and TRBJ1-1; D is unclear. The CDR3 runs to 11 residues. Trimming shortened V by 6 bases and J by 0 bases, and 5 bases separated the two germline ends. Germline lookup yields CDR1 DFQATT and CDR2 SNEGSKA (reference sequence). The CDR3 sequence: CSALMNTEAFF. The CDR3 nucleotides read TGCAGTGCCCTAATGAACACTGAAGCTTTCTTT.

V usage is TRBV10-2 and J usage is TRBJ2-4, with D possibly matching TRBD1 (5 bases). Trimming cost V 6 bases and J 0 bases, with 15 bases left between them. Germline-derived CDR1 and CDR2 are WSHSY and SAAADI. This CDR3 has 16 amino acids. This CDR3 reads CASSDRARVAKNIQYF. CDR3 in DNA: TGCGCCAGCAGCGACCGCGCCAGGGTAGCCAAAAACATTCAGTACTTC.

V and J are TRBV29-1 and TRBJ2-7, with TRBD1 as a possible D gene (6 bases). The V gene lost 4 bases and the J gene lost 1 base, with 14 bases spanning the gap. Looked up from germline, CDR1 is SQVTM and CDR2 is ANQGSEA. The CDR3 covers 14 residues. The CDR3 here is CSVVGSRGSYEQYF. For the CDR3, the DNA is TGCAGCGTTGTGGGCTCCAGGGGATCCTACGAGCAGTACTTC.

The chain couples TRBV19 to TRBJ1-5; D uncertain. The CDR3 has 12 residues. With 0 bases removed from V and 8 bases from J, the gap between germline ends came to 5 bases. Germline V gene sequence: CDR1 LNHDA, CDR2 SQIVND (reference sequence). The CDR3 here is CASSIEGKPQHF. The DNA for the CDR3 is TGTGCCAGTAGTATAGAGGGCAAGCCCCAGCATTTT.

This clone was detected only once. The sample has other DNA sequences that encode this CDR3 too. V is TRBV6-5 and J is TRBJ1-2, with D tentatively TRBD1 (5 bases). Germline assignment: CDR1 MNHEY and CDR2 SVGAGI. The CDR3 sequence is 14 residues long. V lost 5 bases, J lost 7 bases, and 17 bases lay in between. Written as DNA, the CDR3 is TGTGCCAGCAGTCGAGCCGTAGTGGGGGGTGGCTACACCTTC. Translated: CASSRAVVGGGYTF.

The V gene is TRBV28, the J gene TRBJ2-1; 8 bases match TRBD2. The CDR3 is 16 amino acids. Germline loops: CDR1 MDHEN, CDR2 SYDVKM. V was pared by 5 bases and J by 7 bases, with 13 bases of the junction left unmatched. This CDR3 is CASSTAGGPGINEQFF. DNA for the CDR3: TGTGCCAGCAGTACCGCGGGGGGACCCGGGATTAATGAGCAGTTCTTC.

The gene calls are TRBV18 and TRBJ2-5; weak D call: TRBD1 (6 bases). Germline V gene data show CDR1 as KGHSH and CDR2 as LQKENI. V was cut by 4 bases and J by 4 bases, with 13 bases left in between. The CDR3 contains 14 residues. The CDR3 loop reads CASSRTGSGETQYF. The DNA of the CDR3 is TGTGCCAGCTCACGTACAGGGTCGGGAGAGACCCAGTACTTC.

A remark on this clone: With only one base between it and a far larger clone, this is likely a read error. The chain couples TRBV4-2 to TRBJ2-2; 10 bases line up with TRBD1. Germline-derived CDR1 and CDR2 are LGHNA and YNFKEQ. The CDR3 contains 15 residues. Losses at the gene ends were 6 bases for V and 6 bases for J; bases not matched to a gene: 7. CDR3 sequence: CASRPGTGDSGELFF. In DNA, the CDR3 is TGTGCCAGCAGACCCGGGACAGGGGACTCCGGGGAGCTGTTTTTT.

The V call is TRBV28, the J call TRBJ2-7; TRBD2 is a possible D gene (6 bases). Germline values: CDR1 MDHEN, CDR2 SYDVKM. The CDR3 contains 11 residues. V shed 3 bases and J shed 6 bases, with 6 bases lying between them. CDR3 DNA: TGTGCCAGCAGTTTGGGGGGCGAGCAGTACTTC. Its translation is CASSLGGEQYF. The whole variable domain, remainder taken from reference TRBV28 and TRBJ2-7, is DVKVTQSSRYLVKRTGEKVFLECVQDMDHENMFWYRQDPGLGLRLIYFSYDVKMKEKGDIPEGYSVSREKKERFSLILESASTNQTSMYLCASSLGGEQYFGPGTRLTVT.

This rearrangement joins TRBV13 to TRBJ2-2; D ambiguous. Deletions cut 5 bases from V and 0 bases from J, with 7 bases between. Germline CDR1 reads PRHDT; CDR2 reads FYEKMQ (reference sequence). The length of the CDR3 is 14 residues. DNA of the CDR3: TGTGCCAGCAGCCCTACAGCGAACACCGGGGAGCTGTTTTTT. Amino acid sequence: CASSPTANTGELFF.

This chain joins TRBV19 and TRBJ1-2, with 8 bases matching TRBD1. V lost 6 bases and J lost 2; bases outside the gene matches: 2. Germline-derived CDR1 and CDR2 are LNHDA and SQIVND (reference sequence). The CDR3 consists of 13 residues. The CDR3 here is CASRWTGNYGYTF. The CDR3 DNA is TGTGCCAGTAGGTGGACAGGGAACTATGGCTACACCTTC. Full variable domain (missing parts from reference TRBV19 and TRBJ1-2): DGGITQSPKYLFRKEGQNVTLSCEQNLNHDAMYWYRQDPGQGLRLIYYSQIVNDFQKGDIAEGYSVSREKKESFPLTVTSAQKNPTAFYLCASRWTGNYGYTFGSGTRLTVV.

The CDR3 reads CASSQGGQGHTEAFF. In nucleotides, the CDR3 is TGCGCCAGCAGCCAAGGGGGACAGGGGCACACTGAAGCTTTCTTT. The rearrangement links TRBV4-3 to TRBJ1-1, with 10 nucleotides matching TRBD1. CDR3 size: 15 residues. In germline, CDR1 is LGHNA, CDR2 YSLEER. The junction had 2 bases not matched to a gene; V was cut back by 1 base and J by 3 bases.

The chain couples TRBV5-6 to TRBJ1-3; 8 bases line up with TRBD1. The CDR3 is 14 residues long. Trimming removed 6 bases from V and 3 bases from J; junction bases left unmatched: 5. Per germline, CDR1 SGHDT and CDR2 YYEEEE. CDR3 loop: CASTETGVGNTIYF. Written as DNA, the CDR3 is TGTGCCAGCACCGAGACAGGGGTTGGAAACACCATATATTTT. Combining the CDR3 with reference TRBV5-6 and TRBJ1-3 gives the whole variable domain DAGVTQSPTHLIKTRGQQVTLRCSPKSGHDTVSWYQQALGQGPQFIFQYYEEEERQRGNFPDRFSGHQFPNYSSELNVNALLLGDSALYLCASTETGVGNTIYFGEGSWLTVV.